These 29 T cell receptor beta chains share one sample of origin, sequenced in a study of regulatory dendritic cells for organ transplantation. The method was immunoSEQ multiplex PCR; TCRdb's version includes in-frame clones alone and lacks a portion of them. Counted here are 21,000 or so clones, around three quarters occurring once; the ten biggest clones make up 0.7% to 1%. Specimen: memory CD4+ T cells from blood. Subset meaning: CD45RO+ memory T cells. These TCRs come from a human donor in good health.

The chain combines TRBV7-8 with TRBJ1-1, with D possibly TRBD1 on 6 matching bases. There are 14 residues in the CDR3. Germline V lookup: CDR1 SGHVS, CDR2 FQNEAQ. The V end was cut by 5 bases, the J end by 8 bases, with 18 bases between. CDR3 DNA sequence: TGTGCCAGCAGCGATAGGGTCGGGGGGCAAGAAGCTTTCTTT. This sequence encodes CASSDRVGGQEAFF.

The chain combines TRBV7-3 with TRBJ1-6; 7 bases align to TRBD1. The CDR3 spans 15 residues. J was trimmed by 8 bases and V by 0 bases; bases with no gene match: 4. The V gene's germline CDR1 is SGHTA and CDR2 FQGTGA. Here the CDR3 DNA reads TGTGCCAGCAGCTTAACGGGGACAGTTTATTCACCCCTCCACTTT. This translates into CASSLTGTVYSPLHF.

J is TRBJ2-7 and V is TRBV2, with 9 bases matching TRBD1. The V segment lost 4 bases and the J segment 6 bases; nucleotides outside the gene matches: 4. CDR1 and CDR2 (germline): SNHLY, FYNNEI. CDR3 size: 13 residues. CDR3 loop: CASSGQGGIEQYF. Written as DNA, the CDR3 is TGTGCCAGCAGTGGACAGGGGGGAATCGAGCAGTACTTC.

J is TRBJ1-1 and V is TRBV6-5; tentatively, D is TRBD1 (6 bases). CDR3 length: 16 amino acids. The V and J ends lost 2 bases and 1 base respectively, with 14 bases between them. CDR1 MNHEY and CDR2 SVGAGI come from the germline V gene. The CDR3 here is CASSYPATGSNTEAFF. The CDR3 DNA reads TGTGCCAGCAGTTACCCGGCCACAGGGTCGAACACTGAAGCTTTCTTT.

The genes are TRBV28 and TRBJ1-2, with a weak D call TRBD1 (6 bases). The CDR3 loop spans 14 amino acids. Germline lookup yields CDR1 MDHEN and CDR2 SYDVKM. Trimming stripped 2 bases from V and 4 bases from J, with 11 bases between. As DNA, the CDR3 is TGTGCCAGCAGTTTAGGCGGACAGCGCTATGGCTACACCTTC. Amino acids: CASSLGGQRYGYTF.

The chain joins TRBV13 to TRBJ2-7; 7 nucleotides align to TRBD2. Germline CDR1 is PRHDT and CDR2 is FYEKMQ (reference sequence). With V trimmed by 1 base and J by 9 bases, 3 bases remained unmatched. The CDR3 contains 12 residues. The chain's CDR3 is CASSLASGGQYF. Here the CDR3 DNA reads TGTGCCAGCAGCTTAGCGTCGGGGGGGCAGTACTTC. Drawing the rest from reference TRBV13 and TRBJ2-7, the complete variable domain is AAGVIQSPRHLIKEKRETATLKCYPIPRHDTVYWYQQGPGQDPQFLISFYEKMQSDKGSIPDRFSAQQFSDYHSELNMSSLELGDSALYFCASSLASGGQYFGPGTRLTVT.

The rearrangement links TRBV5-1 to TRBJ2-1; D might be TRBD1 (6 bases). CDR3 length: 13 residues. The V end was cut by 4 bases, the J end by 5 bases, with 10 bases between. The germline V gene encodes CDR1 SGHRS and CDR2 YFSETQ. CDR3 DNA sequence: TGCGCCAGCAGCCGGGACATTGACAATGAGCAGTTCTTC. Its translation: CASSRDIDNEQFF.

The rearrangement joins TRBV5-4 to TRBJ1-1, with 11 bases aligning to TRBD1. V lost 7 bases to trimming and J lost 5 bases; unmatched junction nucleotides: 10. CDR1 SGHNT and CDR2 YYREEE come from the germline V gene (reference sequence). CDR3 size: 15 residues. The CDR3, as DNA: TGTGCCAGCGGATGGCTAGGGACAGGGGGGACTGAAGCTTTCTTT. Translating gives CASGWLGTGGTEAFF.

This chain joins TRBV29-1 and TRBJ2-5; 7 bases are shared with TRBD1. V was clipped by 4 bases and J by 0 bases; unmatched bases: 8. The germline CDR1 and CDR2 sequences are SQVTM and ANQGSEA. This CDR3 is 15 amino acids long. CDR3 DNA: TGCAGCGTTGGGCAGACAGGGACGTACCAAGAGACCCAGTACTTC. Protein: CSVGQTGTYQETQYF. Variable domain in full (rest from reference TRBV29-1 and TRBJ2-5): SAVISQKPSRDICQRGTSLTIQCQVDSQVTMMFWYRQQPGQSLTLIATANQGSEATYESGFVIDKFPISRPNLTFSTLTVSNMSPEDSSIYLCSVGQTGTYQETQYFGPGTRLLVL.

The CDR3 DNA reads TGTGCCAGCAGTGATGAGGGAGGAAACACTGAAGCTTTCTTT. It encodes CASSDEGGNTEAFF. The chain combines TRBV2 with TRBJ1-1; D is unclear. The CDR3 totals 14 residues. Looked up from germline, CDR1 is SNHLY and CDR2 is FYNNEI. Trimming left V 3 bases short and J 2 bases short, with 10 bases between.

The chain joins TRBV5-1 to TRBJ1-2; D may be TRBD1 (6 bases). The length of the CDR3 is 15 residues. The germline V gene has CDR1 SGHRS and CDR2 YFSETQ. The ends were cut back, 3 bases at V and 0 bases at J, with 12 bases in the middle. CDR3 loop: CASSSGTTTNYGYTF. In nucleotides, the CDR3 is TGCGCCAGCAGCTCCGGGACAACTACTAACTATGGCTACACCTTC.

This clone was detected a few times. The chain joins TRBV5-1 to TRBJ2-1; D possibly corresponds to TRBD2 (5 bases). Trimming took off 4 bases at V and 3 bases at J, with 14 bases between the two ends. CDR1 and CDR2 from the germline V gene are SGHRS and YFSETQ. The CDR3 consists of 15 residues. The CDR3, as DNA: TGCGCCAGCAGCGCCTCGACGGGAAACTACAATGAGCAGTTCTTC. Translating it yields CASSASTGNYNEQFF.

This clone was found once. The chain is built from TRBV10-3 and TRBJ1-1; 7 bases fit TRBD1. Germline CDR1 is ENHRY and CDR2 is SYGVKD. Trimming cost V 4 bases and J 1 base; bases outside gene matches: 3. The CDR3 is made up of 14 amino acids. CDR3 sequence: CAISGRTGNTEAFF. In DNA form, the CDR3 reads TGTGCCATCAGTGGGCGGACAGGGAACACTGAAGCTTTCTTT.

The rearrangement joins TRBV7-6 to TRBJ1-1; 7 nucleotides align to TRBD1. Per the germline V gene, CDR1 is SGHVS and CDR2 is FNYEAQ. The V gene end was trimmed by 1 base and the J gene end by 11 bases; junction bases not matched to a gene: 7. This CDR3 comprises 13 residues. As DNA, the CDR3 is TGTGCCAGCAGCTTAGAGGCAGGGGGTTCGGCTTTCTTT. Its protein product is CASSLEAGGSAFF.

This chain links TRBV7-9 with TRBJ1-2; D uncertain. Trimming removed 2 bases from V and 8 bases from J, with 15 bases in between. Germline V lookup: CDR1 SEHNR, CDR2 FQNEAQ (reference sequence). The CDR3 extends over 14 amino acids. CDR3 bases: TGTGCCAGCAGCTTATTGGGTCCCGCGGGCGGCTACACCTTC. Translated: CASSLLGPAGGYTF.

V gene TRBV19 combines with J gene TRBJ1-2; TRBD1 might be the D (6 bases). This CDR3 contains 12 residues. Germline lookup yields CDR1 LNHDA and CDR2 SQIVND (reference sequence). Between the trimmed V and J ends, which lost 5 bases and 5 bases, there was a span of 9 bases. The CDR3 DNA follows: TGTGCCAGTAGTCCAGACAGGTATGGCTACACCTTC. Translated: CASSPDRYGYTF.

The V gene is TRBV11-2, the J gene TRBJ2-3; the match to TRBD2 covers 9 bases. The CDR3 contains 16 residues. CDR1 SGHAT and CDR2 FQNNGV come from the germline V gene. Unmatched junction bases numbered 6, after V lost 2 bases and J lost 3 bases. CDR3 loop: CASSLSERGATDTQYF. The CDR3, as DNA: TGTGCCAGCAGCTTAAGCGAGCGGGGGGCTACAGATACGCAGTATTTT.

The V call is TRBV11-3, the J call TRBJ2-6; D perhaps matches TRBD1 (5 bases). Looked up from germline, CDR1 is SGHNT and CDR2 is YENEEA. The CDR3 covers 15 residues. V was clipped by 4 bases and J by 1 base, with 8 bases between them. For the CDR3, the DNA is TGTGCCAGCAGCTGGAGACAGTCTGGGGCCAACGTCCTGACTTTC. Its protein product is CASSWRQSGANVLTF.

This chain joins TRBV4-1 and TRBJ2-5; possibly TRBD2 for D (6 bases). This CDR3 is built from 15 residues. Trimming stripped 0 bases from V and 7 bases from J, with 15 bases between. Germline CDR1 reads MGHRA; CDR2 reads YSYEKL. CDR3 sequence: CASSQESTAGRTQYF. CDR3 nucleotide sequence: TGCGCCAGCAGCCAAGAGTCTACGGCGGGGAGGACCCAGTACTTC.

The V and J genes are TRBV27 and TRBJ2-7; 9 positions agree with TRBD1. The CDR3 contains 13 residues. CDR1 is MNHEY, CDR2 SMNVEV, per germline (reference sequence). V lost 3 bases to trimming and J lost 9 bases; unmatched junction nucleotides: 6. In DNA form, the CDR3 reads TGTGCCAGCAGTTTCCGGGACAGGGTAGGGCAGTACTTC. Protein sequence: CASSFRDRVGQYF.

CDR3 coding DNA: TGTGCCAGCAGCTCTCTGAGCTCCTACAATGAGCAGTTCTTC. This gives the protein CASSSLSSYNEQFF. The rearrangement links TRBV7-2 to TRBJ2-1; D is unclear. V was trimmed by 4 bases and J by 0 bases, leaving 7 bases between them. The germline gives CDR1 SGHTA, CDR2 FQGNSA. This CDR3 region has 14 residues. The full variable domain, its missing parts supplied by reference TRBV7-2 and TRBJ2-1, is GAGVSQSPSNKVTEKGKDVELRCDPISGHTALYWYRQSLGQGLEFLIYFQGNSAPDKSGLPSDRFSAERTGGSVSTLTIQRTQQEDSAVYLCASSSLSSYNEQFFGPGTRLTVL.

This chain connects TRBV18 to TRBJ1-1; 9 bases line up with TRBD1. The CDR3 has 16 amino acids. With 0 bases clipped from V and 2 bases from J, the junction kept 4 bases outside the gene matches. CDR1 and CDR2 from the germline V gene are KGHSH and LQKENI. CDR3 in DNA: TGTGCCAGCTCACCACCGGGACAGGGAGGTAACACTGAAGCTTTCTTT. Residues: CASSPPGQGGNTEAFF. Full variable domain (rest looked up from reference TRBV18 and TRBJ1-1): NAGVMQNPRHLVRRRGQEARLRCSPMKGHSHVYWYRQLPEEGLKFMVYLQKENIIDESGMPKERFSAEFPKEGPSILRIQQVVRGDSAAYFCASSPPGQGGNTEAFFGQGTRLTVV.

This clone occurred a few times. The DNA of the CDR3 is TGTGCCAGCTCACCACCGAACCCCCGGAGTGAAGCTTTCTTT. It is translated as CASSPPNPRSEAFF. The chain recombines TRBV18 with TRBJ1-1; D remains ambiguous. The CDR3 contains 14 residues. Germline values: CDR1 KGHSH, CDR2 LQKENI. Trimming left V 0 bases short and J 7 bases short, with 12 bases between. Supplemented by reference TRBV18 and TRBJ1-1, the full variable domain reads NAGVMQNPRHLVRRRGQEARLRCSPMKGHSHVYWYRQLPEEGLKFMVYLQKENIIDESGMPKERFSAEFPKEGPSILRIQQVVRGDSAAYFCASSPPNPRSEAFFGQGTRLTVV.

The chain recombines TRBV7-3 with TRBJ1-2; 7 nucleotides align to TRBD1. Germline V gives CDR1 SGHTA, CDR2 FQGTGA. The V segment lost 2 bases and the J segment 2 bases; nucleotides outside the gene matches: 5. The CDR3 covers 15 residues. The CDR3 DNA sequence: TGTGCCAGCAGCTTACGGGACAGCGAAAACTATGGCTACACCTTC. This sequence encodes CASSLRDSENYGYTF.

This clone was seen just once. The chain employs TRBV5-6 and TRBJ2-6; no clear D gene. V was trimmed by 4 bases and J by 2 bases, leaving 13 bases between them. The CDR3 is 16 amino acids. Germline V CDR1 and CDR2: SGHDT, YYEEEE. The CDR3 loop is CASSPEKVAGANVLTF. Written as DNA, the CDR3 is TGTGCCAGCAGCCCGGAGAAAGTCGCTGGGGCCAACGTCCTGACTTTC.

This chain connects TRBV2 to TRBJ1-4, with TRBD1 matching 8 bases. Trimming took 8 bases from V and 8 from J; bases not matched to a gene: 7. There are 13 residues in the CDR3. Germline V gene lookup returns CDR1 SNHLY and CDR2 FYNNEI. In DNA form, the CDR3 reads TGTGCCAGCCGGACAGGGCAAAGAGAAAAACTGTTTTTT. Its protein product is CASRTGQREKLFF.

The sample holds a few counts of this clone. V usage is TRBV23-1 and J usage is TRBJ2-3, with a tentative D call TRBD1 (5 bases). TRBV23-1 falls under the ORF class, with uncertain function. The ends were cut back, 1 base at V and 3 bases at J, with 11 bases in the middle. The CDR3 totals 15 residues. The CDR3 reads CASSQWQGRTDTQYF. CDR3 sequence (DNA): TGCGCCAGCAGTCAATGGCAGGGTAGGACAGATACGCAGTATTTT.

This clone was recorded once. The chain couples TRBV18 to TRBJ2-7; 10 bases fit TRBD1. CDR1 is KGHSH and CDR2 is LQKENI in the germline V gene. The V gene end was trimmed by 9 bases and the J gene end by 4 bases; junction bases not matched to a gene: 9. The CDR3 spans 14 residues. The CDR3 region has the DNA TGTGCCAGTGAGTCCGGGACAGGGGCATACGAGCAGTACTTC. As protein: CASESGTGAYEQYF.

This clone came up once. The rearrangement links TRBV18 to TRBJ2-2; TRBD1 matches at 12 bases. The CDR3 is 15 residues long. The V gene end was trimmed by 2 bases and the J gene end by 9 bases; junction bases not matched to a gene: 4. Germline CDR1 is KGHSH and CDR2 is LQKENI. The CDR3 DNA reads TGTGCCAGCTCACCAGGGACAGGGGGCGAACGGGAGCTGTTTTTT. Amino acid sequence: CASSPGTGGERELFF.